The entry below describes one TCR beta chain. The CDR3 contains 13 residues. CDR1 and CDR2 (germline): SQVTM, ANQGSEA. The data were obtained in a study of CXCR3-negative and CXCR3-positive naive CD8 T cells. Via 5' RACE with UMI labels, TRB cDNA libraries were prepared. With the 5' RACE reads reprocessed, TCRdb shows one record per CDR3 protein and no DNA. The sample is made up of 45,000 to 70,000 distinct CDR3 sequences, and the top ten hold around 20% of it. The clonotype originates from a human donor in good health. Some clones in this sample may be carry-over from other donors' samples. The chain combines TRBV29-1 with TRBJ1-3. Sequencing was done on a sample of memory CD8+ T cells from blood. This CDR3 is CSVESVPGNTIYF.